What follows describes a single T cell receptor beta chain. All recovered Cohort 3 donors got two negative PCRs, got clearance, or saw symptom resolution. This sample was taken from a study of blood T cell repertoires in COVID-19. Study-level information: The United States, Italy and Spain were the sources of the acute and convalescent COVID-19 samples. PBMCs, B-cell-depleted T cells, or T cells provided the cDNA or gDNA that made up the material.

In the authors' workflow: Estimation of nucleated cell counts relied on the amplification of reference gene primers. Using immunoSEQ multiplex PCR, the repertoire was profiled, and TCRdb retains in-frame clones only, with some absent. From that table come the V and J calls and clone size; the DNA was used to work out D and trimming. Here the sample spans around 380,000 clones, around 87% being singletons. The CDR3 runs 13 residues. V was clipped by 6 bases and J by 3 bases; unmatched bases: 3. Germline-derived CDR1 and CDR2 are MNHEY and SVGAGI. The chain carries TRBV6-5 and TRBJ1-2; 8 bases are shared with TRBD1. The source is a man aged 25-45 years who had recovered from COVID-19. Sequenced input: PBMCs or T cells enriched from blood (not recorded which). This CDR3 is CASRKTGDYGYTF. CDR3 nucleotides: TGTGCCAGCAGAAAGACAGGGGACTATGGCTACACCTTC.